Below, one T cell receptor (beta chain) is given with its context. No antigen is known for it. Through a sample-barcoded 5' primer and a J-beta primer mix, a second PCR was run for roughly 7 to 11 cycles. Template switching added a 12-random-nucleotide identifier to every cDNA molecule. TCRdb re-called the 5' RACE reads through MiXCR, storing one row per CDR3 protein. Of around 1,700,000 distinct CDR3 sequences listed, over 25% are singletons. This sample was taken from a study of blood T cells in healthy people across ages. General observations from the study: Researchers judged that diversity estimates from one million T cells fell short of true values. Expanded clonotype changes were possibly confounded by unknown donor CMV status.

V lost 5 bases and J lost 8, with 12 bases in between. This CDR3 has 13 amino acids. Germline values: CDR1 LNHNV, CDR2 YYDKDF (reference sequence). The sequence derives from a woman aged 25 to 39 in good health. The chain carries TRBV15 and TRBJ2-2; perhaps TRBD2 as D (5 bases). Sequenced sample: blood. In DNA form, the CDR3 reads TGTGCCACCAGCCTGGACTTTGGAGGGGAGCTGTTTTTT. Translation gives CATSLDFGGELFF. The complete variable domain, with remaining parts taken from reference TRBV15 and TRBJ2-2, reads DAMVIQNPRYQVTQFGKPVTLSCSQTLNHNVMYWYQQKSSQAPKLLFHYYDKDFNNEADTPDNFQSRRPNTSFCFLDIRSPGLGDTAMYLCATSLDFGGELFFGEGSRLTVL.